This T cell receptor (beta chain) derives from a study of blood T cell repertoires in COVID-19. Study details: Researchers got acute and convalescent COVID-19 samples from the United States, Italy and Spain.

The CDR3 is 15 residues long. V was pared by 2 bases and J by 6 bases, with 13 bases between. The germline V gene has CDR1 MGHRA and CDR2 YSYEKL. In the original processing: Estimated nucleated cell counts came from reference gene primer amplification. The assay was immunoSEQ multiplex PCR, and TCRdb's table has in-frame clones only and misses some. V and J calls and clone size are given by that table; D and trimming were obtained from the DNA. The sample consists of more than 300,000 clones, about four fifths of them appearing once. Sequenced sample: peripheral blood. This rearrangement joins TRBV4-1 to TRBJ2-2, with D perhaps matching TRBD2 (5 bases). The TCR sequence derives from a woman between 50 and 59 years old with acute or convalescent COVID-19. The CDR3, as DNA: TGCGCCAGCAGCCAACCACGGGAAGGGTCCGGGGAGCTGTTTTTT. This encodes CASSQPREGSGELFF.